The 11 T cell receptor beta chains in this list originate from one sample, sequenced in a study of blood T cell repertoires in COVID-19. The table came from immunoSEQ multiplex PCR; TCRdb's copy has only in-frame clones and leaves some out. The sample yields more than 85,000 clones, 84% seen once. The sequencing sample was made of peripheral blood. The receptors shown here come from a human donor in a cohort sampled during active COVID-19.

The CDR3 DNA follows: TGTGCCAGCAGTCTTACTAGCGATGGGGAGTTCTTC. Translated, it gives CASSLTSDGEFF. V and J are TRBV2 and TRBJ2-1; 7 nucleotides agree with TRBD2. Germline V CDR1 and CDR2: SNHLY, FYNNEI. The V and J ends lost 5 bases and 14 bases, in that order; junction bases with no gene match: 9. There are 12 residues in the CDR3.

As DNA, the CDR3 is TGCGCCAGCAGCCGCACCGGGACAGGTGACAATCAGCCCCAGCATTTT. Its translation: CASSRTGTGDNQPQHF. The chain joins TRBV4-1 to TRBJ1-5; 8 bases are a match to TRBD1. Germline CDR1 is MGHRA and CDR2 is YSYEKL. There are 16 residues in the CDR3. The junction had 8 bases not matched to a gene; V was cut back by 4 bases and J by 3 bases.

This chain uses TRBV29-1 with TRBJ1-2; 8 positions match TRBD1. The trim removed 8 bases at V and 8 bases at J, leaving 13 bases unmatched. CDR3 length equals 13 residues. Germline V gene lookup returns CDR1 SQVTM and CDR2 ANQGSEA. The CDR3 loop is CSHLGQGGRGYTF. For the CDR3, the DNA is TGCAGCCATCTAGGACAGGGAGGGAGAGGCTACACCTTC.

The rearrangement links TRBV5-1 to TRBJ2-2; a weak D match, TRBD2 (5 bases). The CDR3 runs to 16 residues. CDR1 and CDR2 (germline): SGHRS, YFSETQ. Trimming pared 0 bases from V and 1 base from J, leaving 10 bases between. As DNA, the CDR3 is TGCGCCAGCAGCTTGGATAGAGGGAAGAACACCGGGGAGCTGTTTTTT. Protein sequence: CASSLDRGKNTGELFF.

The J gene is TRBJ2-7, the V gene TRBV6-6; D gene ambiguous. Trimming shortened V by 6 bases and J by 0 bases, and 9 bases separated the two germline ends. The CDR3 loop spans 13 amino acids. Germline CDR1 and CDR2: MNHNY and SVGAGI (reference sequence). Here the CDR3 reads CASSPGYSYEQYF. The CDR3 DNA reads as TGTGCCAGCAGCCCCGGGTACTCCTACGAGCAGTACTTC.

The chain uses TRBV9 and TRBJ2-3, with 8 bases matching TRBD1. Germline V gene data show CDR1 as SGDLS and CDR2 as YYNGEE. J gave up 4 bases and V 0 bases, and 10 bases lay outside the gene matches. The CDR3 length is 17 residues. Here the CDR3 reads CASSVDGGQGAADTQYF. CDR3 nucleotide sequence: TGTGCCAGCAGCGTAGATGGTGGGCAGGGGGCAGCAGATACGCAGTATTTT.

The chain employs TRBV5-1 and TRBJ1-1; 7 positions match TRBD1. V trimming: 5 bases; J trimming: 1 base; junction bases outside the gene matches: 5. The CDR3 runs 14 residues. Germline assignment: CDR1 SGHRS and CDR2 YFSETQ. CDR3 nucleotides: TGCGCCAGCAGTACCGGGACAGCGAACACTGAAGCTTTCTTT. It translates to CASSTGTANTEAFF.

The chain's CDR3 is CASTLNEKLFF. The CDR3 DNA reads as TGTGCCAGCACCTTAAATGAAAAACTGTTTTTT. The chain joins TRBV12-3 or TRBV12-4 to TRBJ1-4; D remains ambiguous. V lost 7 bases to trimming and J lost 5 bases, with 5 bases between them. This CDR3 contains 11 residues.

The chain carries TRBV2 and TRBJ1-6; weak D call: TRBD1 (5 bases). The germline V gene encodes CDR1 SNHLY and CDR2 FYNNEI. The V end was cut by 2 bases, the J end by 2 bases, with 10 bases between. This CDR3 comprises 16 residues. The CDR3 region has the DNA TGTGCCAGCAGTGAACGGGGGGGAACCTATAATTCACCCCTCCACTTT. Protein product: CASSERGGTYNSPLHF.

J is TRBJ2-3 and V is TRBV2; D is unclear. Germline-derived CDR1 and CDR2 are SNHLY and FYNNEI. Trimming removed 5 bases from V and 4 bases from J, with 7 bases in between. This CDR3 is 12 amino acids long. CDR3 loop: CASSLSPDTQYF. CDR3 bases: TGTGCCAGCAGTTTGTCTCCAGATACGCAGTATTTT.

This chain joins TRBV7-2 and TRBJ2-5; 8 nucleotides align to TRBD1. The CDR3 runs 18 residues. V was pared by 5 bases and J by 5 bases, with 19 bases of the junction left unmatched. The germline gives CDR1 SGHTA, CDR2 FQGNSA. In DNA form, the CDR3 reads TGTGCCAGCAGCGAAGGGCGAGAGTCACAGGGGGGATTGGAGACCCAGTACTTC. Translated, it gives CASSEGRESQGGLETQYF.